The rows below give T cell receptor beta chains drawn from one sample of a study of shared clonotypes between healthy human individuals. TCRdb's table, derived via immunoSEQ multiplex PCR, lists solely in-frame clones and lacks some. The table has 2 million to 3 million clones, around 90% seen once. Sequenced input: naive CD4+ T cells sorted from blood. The receptors originated from a man younger than 35 in good health. Both conserved end residues are part of each CDR3. Size tells how often a clone was seen (once, few, many) or the class of an expanded clone, and some rows leave it out.

cdr3_length	clone_size	v_call	cdr3_aa
16	NA	TRBV10-3	CAISEDLPLSTDTQYF
12	NA	TRBV30	CAWRRDTRPYTF
15	NA	TRBV7-2	CASSLAQAVNQPQHF
16	NA	TRBV7-2	CASSLVGGVGTGELFF
16	NA	TRBV5-1	CASSMTGAPYTDTQYF
17	NA	TRBV6-1	CASREQGAQHSNQPQHF
15	NA	TRBV27	CASSSVPIPTGELFF
14	NA	TRBV4-3	CASSQEGSTDTQYF
16	once	TRBV2	CASSAGLAGGTDTQYF
15	NA	TRBV16	CASSQWRNGDTEAFF
13	NA	TRBV7-2	CASSLAGGYEQYF
12	NA	TRBV28	CASGKPDNEQFF
18	NA	TRBV9	CASSVGLGWTISTDTQYF
13	NA	TRBV27	CASSHGDTDTQYF
16	NA	TRBV7-8	CASSPQTRGPGETQYF
16	NA	TRBV2	CASNSWASGSTDTQYF
18	once	TRBV27	CASSSYLFHRGGGYEQYF
14	NA	TRBV30	CAWEYPGGIDTQYF
16	NA	TRBV30	CAWSVPTGGYYNEQFF
14	NA	TRBV7-8	CASSFRLSIYEQYF
12	NA	TRBV27	CASSPLNQPQHF
16	NA	TRBV7-2	CASRPSAGANTGELFF
15	NA	TRBV19	CASSRAAGGGTEAFF
12	NA	TRBV14	CASSRSRETQYF
14	few	TRBV27	CASSSQSSGNTIYF
14	NA	TRBV30	CAWSRGGGRETQYF
15	NA	TRBV10-3	CAISWTSGGMDTQYF
15	NA	TRBV7-2	CASSLVVGQGNGYTF
14	few	TRBV30	CAWSAGTVHSPLHF
16	NA	TRBV7-8	CASSLTGGRPIGELFF
15	NA	TRBV6-6	CASSRPGQGGDGYTF
15	NA	TRBV5-4	CASSPRLAGVDTQYF
16	NA	TRBV19	CASSLRTVGTNYGYTF
13	few	TRBV30	CAWRQYMNTEAFF
13	NA	TRBV4-1	CASSQVGPEKLFF
19	NA	TRBV4-1	CASSQDRVNLWGNTDTQYF
11	once	TRBV28	CASGRLGEQYF
15	NA	TRBV2	CASNGQGRNTGELFF
14	NA	TRBV9	CASSVGASSYEQYF
15	NA	TRBV2	CASSPEAGYNSPLHF
14	NA	TRBV5-4	CASSISGGHEKLFF
15	NA	TRBV5-1	CASSFIGGAEYGYTF